The clone carrying this T cell receptor (beta chain) appeared many times. The CDR3 covers 14 residues. The germline V and J ends were trimmed by 2 bases and 9 bases, with 14 bases remaining between them. CDR1 LGHNA and CDR2 YSLEER come from the germline V gene. Conversion of TCR transcripts into cDNA relied on 5'RACE template switching, which added a universal primer site and UMIs. TCRdb reanalysed the 5' RACE reads using MiXCR and keeps one entry per CDR3 protein. The table records 99,000 or so distinct CDR3 sequences, approximately 6.3% of them present only once. The sample originates from a study of T cells after yellow fever vaccination.

Here the sequenced sample was CD8+ T cells sorted from PBMCs, taken 10 days after the yellow fever booster vaccination. J is TRBJ1-3 and V is TRBV4-3, with D maybe TRBD1 (5 bases). This sequence was found in a young man who received the YFV17D yellow fever vaccine. The CDR3 reads CASSQSRDGSTIYF. The CDR3 coding sequence is TGCGCCAGCAGCCAAAGCAGGGATGGGAGCACCATATATTTT.